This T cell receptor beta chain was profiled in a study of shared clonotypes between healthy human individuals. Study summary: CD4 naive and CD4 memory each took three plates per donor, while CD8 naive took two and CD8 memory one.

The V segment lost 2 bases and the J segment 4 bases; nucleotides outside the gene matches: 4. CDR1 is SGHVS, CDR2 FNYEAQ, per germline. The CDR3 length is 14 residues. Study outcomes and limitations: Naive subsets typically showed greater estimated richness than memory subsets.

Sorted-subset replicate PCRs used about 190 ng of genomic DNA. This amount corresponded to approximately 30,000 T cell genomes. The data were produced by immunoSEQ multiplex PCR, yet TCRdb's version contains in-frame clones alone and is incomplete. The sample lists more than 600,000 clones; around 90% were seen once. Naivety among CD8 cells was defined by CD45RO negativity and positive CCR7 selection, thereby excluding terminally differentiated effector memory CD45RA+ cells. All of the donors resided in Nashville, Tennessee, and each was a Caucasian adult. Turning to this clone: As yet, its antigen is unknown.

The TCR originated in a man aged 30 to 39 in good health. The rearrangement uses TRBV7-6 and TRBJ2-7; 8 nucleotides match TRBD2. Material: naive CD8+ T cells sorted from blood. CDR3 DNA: TGTGCCAGCAGCTTAAGCGGGAGTGTATACGAGCAGTACTTC. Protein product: CASSLSGSVYEQYF.